These 13 T cell receptor beta chains originate from one sample sequenced in a study of HIV-infected patients and healthy controls. Whole blood was used without fractionation, so all unsorted peripheral T cells were included. Alpha and beta constant-region primers primed reverse transcription of about 500 ng RNA. Each of the alpha and beta chains got its own library through chain-specific third strand synthesis with indices. Each CDR3 protein gets one entry after TCRdb re-called the 5' RACE reads with MiXCR. The sample lists 15,000 to 20,000 distinct CDR3 sequences; roughly an eighth were seen once. Sequencing was carried out using blood. These receptors came from an adult in good health.

This clonotype has just a few counts. Here the CDR3 reads CASSIEPDTQYF. The CDR3 DNA sequence: TGTGCCAGTAGTATTGAACCGGATACGCAGTATTTT. The rearrangement joins TRBV19 to TRBJ2-3; D remains unclear. Germline-derived CDR1 and CDR2 are LNHDA and SQIVND (reference sequence). V gave up 3 bases and J gave up 6 bases, with 7 bases separating them. The CDR3 loop spans 12 amino acids. The whole variable domain, remainder taken from reference TRBV19 and TRBJ2-3, is DGGITQSPKYLFRKEGQNVTLSCEQNLNHDAMYWYRQDPGQGLRLIYYSQIVNDFQKGDIAEGYSVSREKKESFPLTVTSAQKNPTAFYLCASSIEPDTQYFGPGTRLTVL.

At least ten counts were recorded for this clonotype. The chain recombines TRBV5-1 with TRBJ2-7; perhaps TRBD2 as D (5 bases). Germline V gene sequence: CDR1 SGHRS, CDR2 YFSETQ. V shed 0 bases and J shed 0 bases, with 10 bases lying between them. The CDR3 consists of 15 residues. For the CDR3, the DNA is TGCGCCAGCAGCTTGGGTCCGGGGAGCTCCTACGAGCAGTACTTC. Protein: CASSLGPGSSYEQYF. Using reference TRBV5-1 and TRBJ2-7 for the parts outside the CDR3, the full variable domain is KAGVTQTPRYLIKTRGQQVTLSCSPISGHRSVSWYQQTPGQGLQFLFEYFSETQRNKGNFPGRFSGRQFSNSRSEMNVSTLELGDSALYLCASSLGPGSSYEQYFGPGTRLTVT.

This chain connects TRBV5-1 to TRBJ2-7; D is perhaps TRBD1 or TRBD2 (5 bases each). Trimming removed 3 bases at V and 4 bases at J, with 11 bases between. From germline, CDR1 is SGHRS and CDR2 YFSETQ. The CDR3 is 13 amino acids. CDR3 region: CASSWGTKYEQYF. CDR3 nucleotide sequence: TGCGCCAGCAGCTGGGGGACCAAATACGAGCAGTACTTC.

This clonotype has a count of ten or more. This sequence joins TRBV4-3 and TRBJ2-3; D may be TRBD1 (6 bases). From germline, CDR1 is LGHNA and CDR2 YSLEER. The CDR3 length is 15 residues. Trimming pared 1 base from V and 4 bases from J, leaving 12 bases between. The CDR3 DNA is TGCGCCAGCAGCCAAGTAAGAGGGGGTCCAGATACGCAGTATTTT. It encodes CASSQVRGGPDTQYF.

The chain combines TRBV7-9 with TRBJ1-5; D remains unclear. CDR3 length: 14 residues. Trimming removed 10 bases from V and 6 bases from J, with 19 bases in between. The germline V gene has CDR1 SEHNR and CDR2 FQNEAQ (reference sequence). CDR3 nucleotide sequence: TGTGCCACCACCCCCCTAACAGCGGGTCAGCCCCAGCATTTT. This encodes CATTPLTAGQPQHF.

Judged by abundance, this clonotype is medium-sized (0.01 to 0.1%). V gene TRBV18 combines with J gene TRBJ1-1; 7 bases are shared with TRBD1. J gave up 5 bases and V 2 bases, and 11 bases lay outside the gene matches. Germline CDR1 KGHSH, CDR2 LQKENI. The CDR3 runs 16 residues. CDR3 DNA sequence: TGTGCCAGCTCACCAGGGTTGGGACAGTGGTGGACTGAAGCTTTCTTT. Its translation is CASSPGLGQWWTEAFF.

This clonotype was seen repeatedly, ten times or more. This chain joins TRBV20-1 and TRBJ2-2; 7 nucleotides align to TRBD1. V was clipped by 1 base and J by 2 bases; unmatched bases: 1. The CDR3 loop spans 14 amino acids. Germline V gene sequence: CDR1 DFQATT, CDR2 SNEGSKA (reference sequence). This chain's CDR3 is CSARGQGNTGELFF. Written as DNA, the CDR3 is TGCAGTGCTAGAGGACAGGGAAACACCGGGGAGCTGTTTTTT.

This clonotype is medium-sized by share. This chain uses TRBV20-1 with TRBJ1-6, with no clear D. Trimming removed 1 base from V and 10 bases from J, with 8 bases in between. Germline CDR1 reads DFQATT; CDR2 reads SNEGSKA (reference sequence). The CDR3 spans 12 residues. This CDR3 reads CSARGSISPLHF. The CDR3 DNA sequence: TGCAGTGCTAGAGGTTCCATCTCACCCCTCCACTTT.

This clonotype has just one count. One junction end disagrees with the germline gene, perhaps due to a read error. The DNA of the CDR3 is TGTGCCAGCAGCTTCCCAGGGGTGGGGAGTACTGAAGCTTTATTT. Protein product: CASSFPGVGSTEALF. This chain uses TRBV7-9 with TRBJ1-1, with D perhaps TRBD1 (6 bases). Germline V gene data show CDR1 as SEHNR and CDR2 as FQNEAQ (reference sequence). CDR3 size: 15 residues.

This clonotype was counted once. This sequence joins TRBV7-9 and TRBJ2-5; weak D call: TRBD2 (5 bases). The CDR3 has 13 amino acids. Trimming took 10 bases from V and 3 from J, leaving 15 bases between them. The germline gives CDR1 SEHNR, CDR2 FQNEAQ (reference sequence). CDR3 DNA sequence: TGTGCCACCCTCTCTGGGCGGGAAGAGACCCAGTACTTC. This encodes CATLSGREETQYF. Drawing the rest from reference TRBV7-9 and TRBJ2-5, the complete variable domain is DTGVSQNPRHKITKRGQNVTFRCDPISEHNRLYWYRQTLGQGPEFLTYFQNEAQLEKSRLLSDRFSAERPKGSFSTLEIQRTEQGDSAMYLCATLSGREETQYFGPGTRLLVL.

The chain recombines TRBV6-2 or TRBV6-3 with TRBJ2-3; 10 bases map to TRBD2. The V gene end was trimmed by 6 bases and the J gene end by 4 bases; junction bases not matched to a gene: 7. The CDR3 sequence is 15 residues long. Germline V gene lookup returns CDR1 MNHEY and CDR2 SVGEGT. In DNA, the CDR3 is TGTGCCAGCAGATCAAGCGGGGGGGGCCCAGATACGCAGTATTTT. Translated, it gives CASRSSGGGPDTQYF.

This clonotype was seen many times. The chain has TRBV19 and TRBJ1-1, with D maybe TRBD1 (5 bases). The germline gives CDR1 LNHDA, CDR2 SQIVND (reference sequence). Trimming took 4 bases from V and 0 from J, leaving 9 bases between them. The CDR3 is 14 amino acids. The CDR3, as DNA: TGTGCCAGTAGTAAAGGACATCTGAACACTGAAGCTTTCTTT. It encodes CASSKGHLNTEAFF. The full variable domain, completed using reference TRBV19 and TRBJ1-1, is DGGITQSPKYLFRKEGQNVTLSCEQNLNHDAMYWYRQDPGQGLRLIYYSQIVNDFQKGDIAEGYSVSREKKESFPLTVTSAQKNPTAFYLCASSKGHLNTEAFFGQGTRLTVV.

The table lists this clonotype with a few counts. The chain uses TRBV7-2 and TRBJ2-5; D is ambiguous. Looked up from germline, CDR1 is SGHTA and CDR2 is FQGNSA. V lost 5 bases and J 2 bases, leaving 12 bases between the germline ends. The CDR3 runs 14 residues. CDR3 nucleotides: TGTGCCAGCAGCCCCTGGACCTTGCAAGAGACCCAGTACTTC. Translation: CASSPWTLQETQYF.